This entry concerns a single TCR beta chain. Its antigen is unidentified. The data belong to a study of OX40 agonist ivuxolimab in advanced cancers. Background on the study: In three patients, partial responses were observed, one with hepatocellular carcinoma and two with cutaneous melanoma. Findings and limits, study-wide: Relative to CD4+, CD8+ T cells held more expanded clones on average.

Here immunoSEQ multiplex PCR was the method, and the copy in TCRdb shows in-frame clones only, minus some. Of over 20,000 clones detected, around 75% appear once; the ten largest clones hold 33%. The trim removed 1 base at V and 2 bases at J, leaving 5 bases unmatched. In germline, CDR1 is SGHVS, CDR2 FNYEAQ. This CDR3 is built from 15 residues. The chain joins TRBV7-6 to TRBJ2-7; 7 bases line up with TRBD2. This receptor was taken from an adult with an advanced solid tumor such as melanoma, head and neck, liver or kidney cancer. The sequencing used CD4+ or CD8+ T cells sorted from blood, collected in a trial of the OX40 agonist ivuxolimab. The CDR3 sequence: CASSLERGGTYEQYF. The DNA of the CDR3 is TGTGCCAGCAGCTTAGAGCGGGGTGGCACCTACGAGCAGTACTTC.